A selection of T cell receptor beta chains follows, all from one sample in a study of technical replicates of blood from a handful of donors. Assay: immunoSEQ multiplex PCR; the TCRdb copy retains only in-frame clones and omits some. Among more than 11,000 clones listed, over 80% were seen once. Source material: PBMCs. The receptors shown here come from a human donor in good health. The CDR3 runs from the conserved cysteine through the conserved F or W. A D gene is named only where the DNA matches it firmly. Clone size is not always given. Where it is, it says once, few, many or a class for expanded clones.

V,J,size,length,D,CDR3,DNA
TRBV28,TRBJ2-7,-,21,-,CASSLLQLGGGDLQIISEQYF,TGTGCCAGCAGTTTATTACAGTTGGGGGGTGGGGACCTACAAATTATCAGCGAGCAGTACTTC
TRBV7-8,TRBJ1-5,-,16,TRBD1,CASSLEGQGGHQPQHF,TGTGCCAGCAGCTTAGAGGGACAGGGAGGTCATCAGCCCCAGCATTTT
TRBV28,TRBJ2-6,-,20,-,CASSSPGWLGSPPGANVLTF,TGTGCCAGCAGTTCCCCAGGATGGCTGGGTAGTCCGCCTGGGGCCAACGTCCTGACTTTC
TRBV7-6,TRBJ2-5,-,13,-,CASSLGRYETQYF,TGTGCCAGCAGCTTAGGCAGATACGAGACCCAGTACTTC
TRBV27,TRBJ2-1,-,13,-,CASSLLRGNEQFF,TGTGCCAGCAGTTTACTACGGGGAAATGAGCAGTTCTTC
TRBV28,TRBJ2-7,-,15,TRBD1,CASSSLGRGPHEQYF,TGTGCCAGCAGTTCCCTTGGCAGGGGGCCCCACGAGCAGTACTTC
TRBV10-1,TRBJ2-7,-,15,TRBD2,CASLRKREGTYEQYF,TGCGCCAGCCTCCGAAAGCGGGAAGGAACCTACGAGCAGTACTTC
TRBV19,TRBJ2-2,-,15,-,CASSTEDGGTGELFF,TGTGCCAGTAGTACGGAGGACGGGGGCACCGGGGAGCTGTTTTTT
TRBV2,TRBJ2-2,-,13,-,CASSEVQTGELFF,TGTGCCAGCAGTGAGGTGCAGACCGGGGAGCTGTTTTTT
TRBV28,TRBJ2-7,-,15,TRBD1,CASSSPQGESYEQYF,TGTGCCAGCAGTTCCCCTCAGGGGGAGTCCTACGAGCAGTACTTC
TRBV7-9,TRBJ1-4,few,16,-,CASSAPQAKADEKLFF,TGTGCCAGCAGCGCCCCACAGGCTAAGGCGGATGAAAAACTGTTTTTT
TRBV6-4,TRBJ2-3,once,15,-,CASSDSIEPTDTQYF,TGTGCCAGCAGTGACTCAATAGAGCCCACAGATACGCAGTATTTT
TRBV4-2,TRBJ2-2,-,17,-,CASSQDLSGAGAGELFF,TGTGCCAGCAGCCAAGATTTGAGCGGAGCCGGCGCCGGGGAGCTGTTTTTT
TRBV11-2,TRBJ2-7,once,13,TRBD2,CASSQGLGNEQYF,TGTGCCAGCAGCCAGGGACTAGGCAACGAGCAGTACTTC
TRBV6-5,TRBJ2-4,-,13,TRBD1,CASGATGGNIQYF,TGTGCCAGCGGGGCGACAGGGGGTAACATTCAGTACTTC
TRBV7-3,TRBJ2-3,-,17,TRBD2,CASSPGLAGPFTDTQYF,TGTGCCAGCAGCCCCGGACTAGCGGGCCCTTTCACAGATACGCAGTATTTT
TRBV7-9,TRBJ2-3,-,14,TRBD2,CASLAGRVLDTQYF,TGTGCCAGCCTAGCGGGACGGGTTCTAGATACGCAGTATTTT
TRBV11-2,TRBJ2-3,-,14,-,CASRRGSNTDTQYF,TGTGCCAGCAGGCGGGGTTCCAACACAGATACGCAGTATTTT
TRBV9,TRBJ1-4,-,14,-,CASSIQGTNEKLFF,TGTGCCAGCAGCATTCAGGGAACTAATGAAAAACTGTTTTTT
TRBV11-2,TRBJ2-2,-,14,-,CASSFTRNTGELFF,TGTGCCAGCAGCTTCACAAGGAACACCGGGGAGCTGTTTTTT
TRBV11-2,TRBJ2-7,-,15,TRBD2,CASSRERDWTYEQYF,TGTGCCAGCAGTCGAGAGCGGGATTGGACCTACGAGCAGTACTTC
TRBV5-1,TRBJ2-5,-,16,TRBD2,CASSPGPEREVETQYF,TGCGCCAGCAGCCCCGGCCCCGAGCGGGAGGTTGAGACCCAGTACTTC
TRBV6-5,TRBJ1-1,-,14,-,CASSYSRDRTEAFF,TGTGCCAGCAGTTACTCCAGGGATCGGACTGAAGCTTTCTTT
TRBV6-5,TRBJ2-7,-,15,-,CASSYSWLQGYEQYF,TGTGCCAGCAGTTACTCGTGGCTCCAGGGGTACGAGCAGTACTTC
TRBV30,TRBJ2-5,-,13,-,CAWSRVGAGTQYF,TGTGCCTGGAGTCGGGTGGGGGCCGGGACCCAGTACTTC
TRBV6-1,TRBJ2-3,few,15,TRBD2,CASSELAGGPDTQYF,TGTGCCAGCAGTGAACTAGCGGGAGGGCCAGATACGCAGTATTTT
TRBV5-8,TRBJ1-2,-,16,TRBD1,CASSSNTGQVLYGYTF,TGTGCCAGCAGCTCAAATACTGGACAGGTCCTATATGGCTACACCTTC
TRBV18,TRBJ2-2,-,15,-,CASSPAGYNTGELFF,TGTGCCAGCTCACCGGCGGGATACAACACCGGGGAGCTGTTTTTT
TRBV5-1,TRBJ1-2,-,16,-,CASSLDGTRTNYGYTF,TGCGCCAGCAGCTTGGACGGTACCAGGACTAACTATGGCTACACCTTC
TRBV27,TRBJ1-5,-,14,-,CASSTGLANQPQHF,TGTGCCAGCAGTACAGGGTTAGCAAATCAGCCCCAGCATTTT
TRBV5-4,TRBJ2-7,-,16,TRBD2,CASSLIGGVRSYEQYF,TGTGCCAGCAGCTTGATTGGGGGGGTCCGCTCCTACGAGCAGTACTTC
TRBV4-2,TRBJ2-7,few,16,TRBD1,CASSHSPGQGADEQYF,TGTGCCAGCAGCCACTCACCGGGACAGGGGGCCGACGAGCAGTACTTC
TRBV6-1,TRBJ2-2,few,14,-,CASSGGAETGELFF,TGTGCCAGCAGTGGCGGGGCGGAAACCGGGGAGCTGTTTTTT
TRBV27,TRBJ2-1,-,17,TRBD1,CASSLGEGRGIDNEQFF,TGTGCCAGCAGTTTGGGCGAGGGCAGGGGGATAGACAATGAGCAGTTCTTC
TRBV19,TRBJ1-2,-,15,TRBD1,CASSPLARDRVGYTF,TGTGCCAGTAGTCCCCTCGCCCGGGACAGGGTTGGCTACACCTTC
TRBV6-5,TRBJ2-7,-,11,-,CASSFSGEQYF,TGTGCCAGCAGTTTCAGTGGCGAGCAGTACTTC
TRBV5-1,TRBJ1-2,-,15,-,CASSLVGGSDYGYTF,TGCGCCAGCAGCTTGGTAGGGGGATCGGACTATGGCTACACCTTC
TRBV19,TRBJ1-3,-,12,TRBD1,CATRTGGNTIYF,TGTGCCACTCGGACAGGGGGAAACACCATATATTTT
TRBV6-1,TRBJ2-7,-,16,TRBD2,CASSERWGTSAGEQYF,TGTGCCAGCAGTGAACGGTGGGGGACTAGCGCCGGCGAGCAGTACTTC
TRBV27,TRBJ1-1,-,12,-,CASSSPGHEAFF,TGTGCCAGCAGTTCACCGGGACACGAAGCTTTCTTT
TRBV28,TRBJ1-3,once,14,-,CASSLFEAGNTIYF,TGTGCCAGCAGCCTCTTTGAGGCTGGAAACACCATATATTTT